This T cell receptor (beta chain) originates from a study of cytomegalovirus exposure and HLA in healthy donors. Findings and caveats of the study: Association with HLA alleles at 0.05 false discovery rate was found for around 17,000 TCR beta sequences in a later analysis. Overall, approximately 150 TCR beta chains were annotated as cytomegalovirus-associated.

About this clone itself: Its specificity is not known.

A multiplex PCR was run with 60 Vbeta primers and 13 Jbeta primers. This table comes from immunoSEQ multiplex PCR, and its TCRdb copy is limited to in-frame clones, with some not included. The sample includes 150,000 to 200,000 clones, about 79% of them seen just once. This clonotype was sampled from a woman aged 45 to 65 in good health and CMV-seropositive. The specimen was PBMCs.

CDR3 nucleotides: TGTGCCAGCAGAGAATCCGACAGGGGAAACACCGGGGAGCTGTTTTTT. Its translation: CASRESDRGNTGELFF. The chain recombines TRBV6-1 with TRBJ2-2; 8 bases are a match to TRBD1. This CDR3 is 16 amino acids long. Trimming took 6 bases from V and 2 from J; bases not matched to a gene: 8. The germline CDR1 and CDR2 sequences are MNHNS and SASEGT.